This T cell receptor (beta chain) was recovered during a study of blood T cell repertoires in COVID-19. Looked up from germline, CDR1 is SEHNR and CDR2 is FQNEAQ (reference sequence). The length of the CDR3 is 15 residues. Trimming left V 1 base short and J 4 bases short, with 13 bases between. This clone has a single count. Using immunoSEQ multiplex PCR, the repertoire was profiled, and TCRdb retains in-frame clones only, with some absent. The table has tens of thousands of clones, approximately 91% seen once. The rearrangement links TRBV7-9 to TRBJ2-5, with D maybe TRBD2 (6 bases). The sequenced material came from peripheral blood. The receptor comes from a human donor in a cohort sampled during active COVID-19. CDR3: CASSLVRAGRETQYF. As DNA, the CDR3 is TGTGCCAGCAGCTTAGTCCGCGCGGGGAGAGAGACCCAGTACTTC.